These 30 T cell receptor beta chains were sequenced from one sample in a study of early T cells in non-severe SARS-CoV-2 infection. Via MiXCR, TCRdb re-called the 5' RACE reads, giving one row per CDR3 protein. This table holds 100,000 to 150,000 distinct CDR3 sequences, around 14% found once. Sequenced input: whole blood. The receptor set was obtained from an adult who was a healthcare worker with PCR-confirmed SARS-CoV-2 infection or an uninfected control (not recorded which).

The gene calls are TRBV20-1 and TRBJ2-1; tentatively, D is TRBD1 or TRBD2 (5 bases each). The CDR3 is 12 residues long. V lost 3 bases to trimming and J lost 6 bases, with 9 bases between them. Germline values: CDR1 DFQATT, CDR2 SNEGSKA (reference sequence). This chain's CDR3 is CSASGAGNEQFF. The CDR3 coding sequence is TGCAGTGCTAGCGGGGCCGGCAATGAGCAGTTCTTC.

This clonotype has just a few counts. The V call is TRBV20-1, the J call TRBJ1-1, with TRBD1 as a possible D gene (6 bases). Trimming left V 0 bases short and J 1 base short, with 15 bases between. Germline loops: CDR1 DFQATT, CDR2 SNEGSKA (reference sequence). The CDR3 spans 16 residues. The CDR3 sequence: CSARDSGRGSNTEAFF. For the CDR3, the DNA is TGCAGTGCTAGAGATTCCGGCAGGGGATCGAACACTGAAGCTTTCTTT.

The chain carries TRBV7-9 and TRBJ2-4, with 8 bases aligning to TRBD1. CDR3 length: 17 residues. Trimming took 4 bases from V and 1 from J; bases not matched to a gene: 9. Germline V gene data show CDR1 as SEHNR and CDR2 as FQNEAQ (reference sequence). The CDR3 protein is CASSSDRGFKAKNIQYF. The CDR3, as DNA: TGTGCCAGCAGCTCCGACAGGGGCTTTAAGGCCAAAAACATTCAGTACTTC. Complete variable domain (other parts from reference TRBV7-9 and TRBJ2-4): DTGVSQNPRHKITKRGQNVTFRCDPISEHNRLYWYRQTLGQGPEFLTYFQNEAQLEKSRLLSDRFSAERPKGSFSTLEIQRTEQGDSAMYLCASSSDRGFKAKNIQYFGAGTRLSVL.

This clonotype was seen a handful of times. The V call is TRBV7-3, the J call TRBJ2-1, with 9 bases identical to TRBD1. Trimming at V came to 5 bases and at J to 4 bases, leaving 3 bases not matched to a gene. This CDR3 contains 14 residues. Germline V lookup: CDR1 SGHTA, CDR2 FQGTGA. The CDR3 sequence is CASSPGQGYNEQFF. For the CDR3, the DNA is TGTGCCAGCAGCCCGGGACAGGGTTACAATGAGCAGTTCTTC. Full variable domain (missing parts from reference TRBV7-3 and TRBJ2-1): GAGVSQTPSNKVTEKGKYVELRCDPISGHTALYWYRQSLGQGPEFLIYFQGTGAADDSGLPNDRFFAVRPEGSVSTLKIQRTERGDSAVYLCASSPGQGYNEQFFGPGTRLTVL.

This clonotype showed up many times. The V call is TRBV18, the J call TRBJ2-3; 7 bases line up with TRBD2. The germline V gene has CDR1 KGHSH and CDR2 LQKENI. The CDR3 spans 16 residues. J gave up 2 bases and V 0 bases, and 5 bases lay outside the gene matches. DNA of the CDR3: TGTGCCAGCTCACCACCTAGCGGGTATAACACAGATACGCAGTATTTT. Residues: CASSPPSGYNTDTQYF.

The J gene is TRBJ1-4, the V gene TRBV5-1; no definite D call. The V gene's germline CDR1 is SGHRS and CDR2 YFSETQ. With 4 bases removed from V and 8 bases from J, the gap between germline ends came to 15 bases. The CDR3 runs 14 residues. The CDR3 nucleotides are TGCGCCAGCAGCCCTGCCGGGTCGGGAGAAAAACTGTTTTTT. Its protein product is CASSPAGSGEKLFF.

The J gene is TRBJ2-7, the V gene TRBV6-1, with D uncertain. The germline gives CDR1 MNHNS, CDR2 SASEGT. With 4 bases removed from V and 6 bases from J, the gap between germline ends came to 16 bases. This CDR3 comprises 14 residues. CDR3 nucleotides: TGTGCCAGCAGTGCGGAATTAGAGTGGAGCGAGCAGTACTTC. This sequence encodes CASSAELEWSEQYF.

This clonotype was detected only a few times. Here the CDR3 reads CSANTGTGANVLTF. CDR3 nucleotide sequence: TGCAGTGCTAATACAGGGACCGGGGCCAACGTCCTGACTTTC. The chain is built from TRBV20-1 and TRBJ2-6, with D perhaps matching TRBD1 (6 bases). V was shortened by 4 bases and J by 4 bases, with 11 bases between the two germline ends. In germline, CDR1 is DFQATT, CDR2 SNEGSKA (reference sequence). CDR3 length: 14 residues.

V gene TRBV27 combines with J gene TRBJ1-5; TRBD1 might be the D (5 bases). The germline CDR1 and CDR2 sequences are MNHEY and SMNVEV (reference sequence). Between the trimmed V and J ends, which lost 3 bases and 5 bases, there was a span of 11 bases. The CDR3 totals 14 residues. Here the CDR3 reads CASSFRGTHQPQHF. Here the CDR3 DNA reads TGTGCCAGCAGTTTTCGAGGGACCCATCAGCCCCAGCATTTT.

The chain couples TRBV6-1 to TRBJ2-3; tentative D call: TRBD2 (6 bases). Between the trimmed V and J ends, which lost 6 bases and 0 bases, there was a span of 19 bases. Looked up from germline, CDR1 is MNHNS and CDR2 is SASEGT. CDR3 length: 17 residues. The CDR3, as DNA: TGTGCCAGCAGCTCCACTTTCTCACTAGCTAGCACAGATACGCAGTATTTT. This codes for CASSSTFSLASTDTQYF.

This clonotype came up a few times. The chain carries TRBV4-1 and TRBJ1-1; D unclear. V dropped 6 bases and J dropped 4 bases, with 15 bases sitting between them. The germline V gene encodes CDR1 MGHRA and CDR2 YSYEKL. This CDR3 has 14 amino acids. The CDR3 DNA reads TGCGCCAGCAGTCGTACTGGAGGCGGCACTGAAGCTTTCTTT. Protein product: CASSRTGGGTEAFF.

This clonotype has more than one count but fewer than ten. The chain employs TRBV4-1 and TRBJ2-7; no clear D. The CDR3 has 11 amino acids. V was clipped by 8 bases and J by 5 bases, with 10 bases between them. CDR1 and CDR2 (germline): MGHRA, YSYEKL. CDR3 protein: CASRSAHEQYF. In DNA form, the CDR3 reads TGCGCCAGCCGGTCCGCCCACGAGCAGTACTTC.

The rearrangement uses TRBV11-1 and TRBJ2-3; D gene unclear. Germline V gene lookup returns CDR1 SGHAT and CDR2 FQDESV (reference sequence). This CDR3 region has 13 residues. Trimming took off 1 base at V and 7 bases at J, with 9 bases between the two ends. This CDR3 reads CASSLDQWNTQYF. CDR3 DNA: TGTGCCAGCAGCTTAGATCAATGGAATACGCAGTATTTT.

The genes are TRBV5-1 and TRBJ2-5; D not resolved. CDR3 length: 13 residues. Trimming shortened V by 5 bases and J by 0 bases, and 8 bases separated the two germline ends. Germline CDR1 is SGHRS and CDR2 is YFSETQ. CDR3 loop: CASSGSYQETQYF. The CDR3 DNA is TGCGCCAGCAGTGGCTCGTACCAAGAGACCCAGTACTTC.

The V and J genes are TRBV7-3 and TRBJ2-4; 7 bases line up with TRBD2. The germline CDR1 and CDR2 sequences are SGHTA and FQGTGA. With V trimmed by 4 bases and J by 9 bases, 9 bases remained unmatched. CDR3 length: 14 amino acids. This chain's CDR3 is CASSSSGGLGIQYF. The CDR3 bases are TGTGCCAGCAGCTCGTCCGGGGGGTTAGGCATTCAGTACTTC.

The table lists this clonotype with many counts. The chain employs TRBV20-1 and TRBJ2-5; 11 bases are a match to TRBD2. The V gene end was trimmed by 5 bases and the J gene end by 2 bases; junction bases not matched to a gene: 10. CDR1 and CDR2 (germline): DFQATT, SNEGSKA (reference sequence). CDR3 length: 16 amino acids. The CDR3 sequence: CSAARGTSGIQETQYF. The CDR3 DNA reads TGCAGTGCTGCCCGCGGGACTAGCGGAATTCAAGAGACCCAGTACTTC.

This sequence joins TRBV18 and TRBJ2-2, with TRBD2 as a possible D gene (6 bases). Trimming removed 6 bases at V and 6 bases at J, with 17 bases between. Per the germline V gene, CDR1 is KGHSH and CDR2 is LQKENI. This CDR3 has 15 residues. CDR3 residues: CASSPGLTRAGELFF. In DNA, the CDR3 is TGTGCCAGCTCTCCGGGACTGACACGCGCCGGGGAGCTGTTTTTT.

In its sample, this clonotype was seen many times. V usage is TRBV18 and J usage is TRBJ2-3; D not certain. The CDR3 is made up of 16 amino acids. The germline V gene encodes CDR1 KGHSH and CDR2 LQKENI. Trimming removed 3 bases from V and 1 base from J, with 14 bases in between. CDR3 sequence reads: CASSPVVRTGTDTQYF. Written as DNA, the CDR3 is TGTGCCAGCTCACCGGTTGTCAGGACGGGCACAGATACGCAGTATTTT.

This clonotype occurred a few times. V usage is TRBV12-3 or TRBV12-4 and J usage is TRBJ1-1; tentatively, D is TRBD1 (5 bases). V lost 5 bases and J 2 bases, leaving 12 bases between the germline ends. CDR3 size: 14 residues. CDR3: CASSPQETNTEAFF. CDR3 DNA: TGTGCCAGCAGTCCACAGGAAACTAACACTGAAGCTTTCTTT.

This clonotype was observed a handful of times. The chain carries TRBV7-9 and TRBJ1-2, with TRBD1 as a possible D gene (6 bases). CDR3 size: 13 residues. V was trimmed by 5 bases and J by 6 bases, leaving 13 bases between them. Germline CDR1 reads SEHNR; CDR2 reads FQNEAQ (reference sequence). CDR3 loop: CASSQQGPNGYTF. The CDR3 region has the DNA TGTGCCAGCAGCCAACAGGGACCGAATGGCTACACCTTC.

The chain has TRBV3-1 and TRBJ2-3, with TRBD2 as a possible D gene (5 bases). The CDR3 consists of 12 residues. Per germline, CDR1 LGHDT and CDR2 YNNKEL (reference sequence). Trimming removed 4 bases at V and 7 bases at J, with 9 bases between. The CDR3, as DNA: TGTGCCAGCAGCCCCGAGGGAAATACGCAGTATTTT. Translation: CASSPEGNTQYF.

This clonotype was observed a few times. This chain joins TRBV5-1 and TRBJ1-1; 8 nucleotides match TRBD1. V lost 3 bases, J lost 5 bases, and 6 bases stayed unmatched. Germline lookup yields CDR1 SGHRS and CDR2 YFSETQ. This CDR3 has 14 residues. CDR3 amino acids: CASSSETGETEAFF. The CDR3 nucleotides are TGCGCCAGCAGCTCGGAGACAGGGGAGACTGAAGCTTTCTTT.

This clonotype was found a few times. The chain uses TRBV7-9 and TRBJ2-3; D call uncertain. Germline V gives CDR1 SEHNR, CDR2 FQNEAQ (reference sequence). The CDR3 consists of 13 residues. Trimming left V 1 base short and J 5 bases short, with 7 bases between. CDR3 sequence: CASSLGFQDTQYF. The CDR3 bases are TGTGCCAGCAGCTTAGGATTTCAAGATACGCAGTATTTT.

This chain uses TRBV2 with TRBJ1-1, with no clear D. This CDR3 comprises 12 residues. The V end lost 6 bases, the J end lost 5 bases, and 10 bases lay between the germline ends. Germline lookup yields CDR1 SNHLY and CDR2 FYNNEI. CDR3 in DNA: TGTGCCAGCAGACGGCCTGGGACTGAAGCTTTCTTT. It is translated as CASRRPGTEAFF. The variable domain in full, completed from reference TRBV2 and TRBJ1-1, reads EPEVTQTPSHQVTQMGQEVILRCVPISNHLYFYWYRQILGQKVEFLVSFYNNEISEKSEIFDDQFSVERPDGSNFTLKIRSTKLEDSAMYFCASRRPGTEAFFGQGTRLTVV.

There are a few counts of this clonotype. The chain combines TRBV10-3 with TRBJ2-1, with D possibly TRBD2 on 6 matching bases. The length of the CDR3 is 17 residues. The V gene lost 0 bases and the J gene lost 9 bases, with 21 bases spanning the gap. Germline lookup yields CDR1 ENHRY and CDR2 SYGVKD. The CDR3 region is CAISESTDVAGMGEQFF. In nucleotides, the CDR3 is TGTGCCATCAGTGAGTCGACGGACGTGGCGGGGATGGGTGAGCAGTTCTTC.

The V and J genes are TRBV5-1 and TRBJ1-1; the match to TRBD1 covers 7 bases. Per germline, CDR1 SGHRS and CDR2 YFSETQ. There are 14 residues in the CDR3. The V and J ends lost 4 bases and 2 bases, in that order; junction bases with no gene match: 5. CDR3 sequence (DNA): TGCGCCAGCAGCACGGGACAGTTAAACACTGAAGCTTTCTTT. Encoded protein: CASSTGQLNTEAFF. The variable domain in full, completed from reference TRBV5-1 and TRBJ1-1, reads KAGVTQTPRYLIKTRGQQVTLSCSPISGHRSVSWYQQTPGQGLQFLFEYFSETQRNKGNFPGRFSGRQFSNSRSEMNVSTLELGDSALYLCASSTGQLNTEAFFGQGTRLTVV.

This chain links TRBV7-3 with TRBJ2-7; 14 bases fit TRBD2. V was pared by 5 bases and J by 5 bases, with 8 bases of the junction left unmatched. The CDR3 loop spans 16 amino acids. The germline CDR1 and CDR2 sequences are SGHTA and FQGTGA. This CDR3 reads CASSPTSGGDGHEQYF. CDR3 DNA sequence: TGTGCCAGCAGCCCGACTAGCGGGGGGGATGGGCACGAGCAGTACTTC.

V usage is TRBV20-1 and J usage is TRBJ2-1; D possibly matches TRBD1 or TRBD2 (5 bases each). Germline V CDR1 and CDR2: DFQATT, SNEGSKA (reference sequence). This CDR3 contains 16 residues. V was shortened by 1 base and J by 1 base, with 14 bases between the two germline ends. CDR3: CSARGVGERSYNEQFF. As DNA, the CDR3 is TGCAGTGCTAGAGGAGTGGGGGAGAGGTCCTACAATGAGCAGTTCTTC.

V and J are TRBV7-9 and TRBJ2-3, with 7 bases aligning to TRBD2. CDR1 is SEHNR, CDR2 FQNEAQ, per germline (reference sequence). V was pared by 8 bases and J by 5 bases, with 13 bases of the junction left unmatched. The CDR3 has 15 residues. The DNA of the CDR3 is TGTGCCAGCTCCCGGCGGGAGTCCCCTAAAGATACGCAGTATTTT. Its protein product is CASSRRESPKDTQYF.

The DNA for the CDR3 is TGTGCCACCAGTGATTTCCGCACAGATACGCAGTATTTT. Its translation: CATSDFRTDTQYF. The chain couples TRBV24-1 to TRBJ2-3; D ambiguous. Trimming pared 1 base from V and 1 base from J, leaving 2 bases between. Germline CDR1 and CDR2: KGHDR and SFDVKD. CDR3 length: 13 amino acids.